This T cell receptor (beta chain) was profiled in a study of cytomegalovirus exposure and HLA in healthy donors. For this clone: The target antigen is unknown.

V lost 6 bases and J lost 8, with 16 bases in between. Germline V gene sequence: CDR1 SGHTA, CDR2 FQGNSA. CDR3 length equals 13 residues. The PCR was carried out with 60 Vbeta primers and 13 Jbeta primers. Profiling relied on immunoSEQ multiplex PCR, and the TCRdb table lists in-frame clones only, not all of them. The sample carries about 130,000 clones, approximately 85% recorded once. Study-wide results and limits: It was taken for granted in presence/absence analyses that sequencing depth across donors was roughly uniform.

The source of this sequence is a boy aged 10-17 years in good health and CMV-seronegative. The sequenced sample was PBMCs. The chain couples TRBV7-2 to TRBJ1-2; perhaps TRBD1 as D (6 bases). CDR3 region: CASSYTGSWGYTF. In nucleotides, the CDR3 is TGTGCCAGCAGTTACACAGGGTCTTGGGGCTACACCTTC.